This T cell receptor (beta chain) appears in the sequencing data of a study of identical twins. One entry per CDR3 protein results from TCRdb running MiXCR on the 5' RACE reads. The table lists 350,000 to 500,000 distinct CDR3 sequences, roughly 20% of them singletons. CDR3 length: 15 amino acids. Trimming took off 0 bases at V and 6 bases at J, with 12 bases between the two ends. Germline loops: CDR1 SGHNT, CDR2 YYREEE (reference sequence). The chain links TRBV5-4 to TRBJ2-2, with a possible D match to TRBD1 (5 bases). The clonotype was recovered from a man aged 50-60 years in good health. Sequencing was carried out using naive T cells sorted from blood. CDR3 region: CASSLGRQWSGELFF. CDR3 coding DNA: TGTGCCAGCAGCTTGGGCCGACAGTGGTCCGGGGAGCTGTTTTTT.